The 23 T cell receptor beta chains below were found in one sample sequenced in a study of blood T cell repertoires in COVID-19. Profiling relied on immunoSEQ multiplex PCR, and the TCRdb table lists in-frame clones only, not all of them. Of about 220,000 clones in the sample, 85% were seen once. The sequencing input was peripheral blood. These receptors were taken from a man between 50 and 59 years old who had recovered from COVID-19.

The CDR3 is CASSAWTSGTTGELFF. Here the CDR3 DNA reads TGTGCCAGCAGTGCCTGGACTAGCGGAACCACCGGGGAGCTGTTTTTT. The rearrangement joins TRBV28 to TRBJ2-2; 10 nucleotides match TRBD2. After removal of 5 bases from V and 4 bases from J, the junction contained 7 bases not matched to a gene. From germline, CDR1 is MDHEN and CDR2 SYDVKM. The CDR3 is 16 amino acids. Variable domain in full (rest from reference TRBV28 and TRBJ2-2): DVKVTQSSRYLVKRTGEKVFLECVQDMDHENMFWYRQDPGLGLRLIYFSYDVKMKEKGDIPEGYSVSREKKERFSLILESASTNQTSMYLCASSAWTSGTTGELFFGEGSRLTVL.

A single count supports this clone. Other DNA sequences in this sample translate to the same CDR3. The rearrangement links TRBV6-5 to TRBJ1-5; 10 bases agree with TRBD1. In germline, CDR1 is MNHEY, CDR2 SVGAGI. V shed 6 bases and J 0 bases; nucleotides not matched to a gene: 2. There are 15 residues in the CDR3. The DNA for the CDR3 is TGTGCCAGCAGCCGGGACAGGGGTAGCAATCAGCCCCAGCATTTT. Residues: CASSRDRGSNQPQHF.

Regarding this clone: One junction end does not reproduce the germline sequence, and a read error may be involved. This chain joins TRBV12-3 or TRBV12-4 and TRBJ2-7, with 8 bases lining up with TRBD1. The CDR3 length is 12 residues. CDR3 in DNA: TGTGCCAGCAGTTTAGATAATGTGGACAGGGACTTC. Its protein is CASSLDNVDRDF.

The chain couples TRBV19 to TRBJ1-5; the D gene is possibly TRBD1 (5 bases). V was clipped by 7 bases and J by 2 bases, with 18 bases between them. CDR1 and CDR2 from the germline V gene are LNHDA and SQIVND (reference sequence). This CDR3 spans 16 amino acids. The CDR3 DNA is TGTGCCAGTATGAGGAGGGATAAACAGGGCAATCAGCCCCAGCATTTT. Translating gives CASMRRDKQGNQPQHF. Filled out from reference TRBV19 and TRBJ1-5, the complete variable domain reads DGGITQSPKYLFRKEGQNVTLSCEQNLNHDAMYWYRQDPGQGLRLIYYSQIVNDFQKGDIAEGYSVSREKKESFPLTVTSAQKNPTAFYLCASMRRDKQGNQPQHFGDGTRLSIL.

This clone was detected only a few times. CDR3 region: CASRPQGANTEAFF. CDR3 bases: TGTGCCAGCAGACCACAGGGGGCGAACACTGAAGCTTTCTTT. The gene calls are TRBV27 and TRBJ1-1; 9 positions match TRBD1. The germline V gene has CDR1 MNHEY and CDR2 SMNVEV (reference sequence). This CDR3 is 14 amino acids long. The trim removed 6 bases at V and 1 base at J, leaving 3 bases unmatched.

Only one count was recorded for this clone. The chain joins TRBV18 to TRBJ2-1, with D possibly being TRBD1 (7 bases). The CDR3 runs to 15 residues. Germline lookup yields CDR1 KGHSH and CDR2 LQKENI. V lost 6 bases, J lost 7 bases, and 19 bases lay in between. The CDR3 protein is CASSPQGGAGNEQFF. The CDR3 region has the DNA TGTGCCAGCTCGCCTCAGGGGGGCGCAGGGAATGAGCAGTTCTTC.

This clone has a single count. The chain is built from TRBV6-5 and TRBJ1-5, with D uncertain. Germline V CDR1 and CDR2: MNHEY, SVGAGI. The germline V and J ends were trimmed by 2 bases and 4 bases, with 6 bases remaining between them. The CDR3 sequence is 13 residues long. This CDR3 is CASSYGINQPQHF. CDR3 nucleotides: TGTGCCAGCAGTTACGGCATTAATCAGCCCCAGCATTTT.

The gene calls are TRBV5-1 and TRBJ2-7; possibly TRBD2 for D (6 bases). With 0 bases removed from V and 0 bases from J, the gap between germline ends came to 10 bases. Germline CDR1 is SGHRS and CDR2 is YFSETQ. CDR3 length equals 15 residues. This CDR3 reads CASSLAVSGSYEQYF. The CDR3 DNA reads TGCGCCAGCAGCTTGGCGGTTAGCGGCTCCTACGAGCAGTACTTC.

V gene TRBV27 combines with J gene TRBJ2-3; 7 bases line up with TRBD2. Losses at the gene ends were 8 bases for V and 2 bases for J; bases not matched to a gene: 7. In germline, CDR1 is MNHEY, CDR2 SMNVEV (reference sequence). This CDR3 is built from 14 residues. The CDR3, as DNA: TGTGCCAGCGGAGGGCGGGAGTACACAGATACGCAGTATTTT. Translated, it gives CASGGREYTDTQYF.

This clone has a single count. J is TRBJ2-5 and V is TRBV5-1; 8 nucleotides agree with TRBD2. With 4 bases clipped from V and 0 bases from J, the junction kept 8 bases outside the gene matches. Germline V gene sequence: CDR1 SGHRS, CDR2 YFSETQ. The CDR3 covers 16 residues. The CDR3, as DNA: TGCGCCAGCAGCCCTGAGCGGGGGTTAAACCAAGAGACCCAGTACTTC. Amino acid sequence: CASSPERGLNQETQYF. The full variable domain, its missing parts supplied by reference TRBV5-1 and TRBJ2-5, is KAGVTQTPRYLIKTRGQQVTLSCSPISGHRSVSWYQQTPGQGLQFLFEYFSETQRNKGNFPGRFSGRQFSNSRSEMNVSTLELGDSALYLCASSPERGLNQETQYFGPGTRLLVL.

The chain uses TRBV9 and TRBJ2-1; 9 bases fit TRBD2. Germline trimming cut 3 bases from V and 3 bases from J; bases unmatched to any gene: 19. Germline assignment: CDR1 SGDLS and CDR2 YYNGEE. The length of the CDR3 is 20 residues. The CDR3 coding sequence is TGTGCCAGCAGCGACAACCCCCTCTGGCGGGAGGGCCTAAACTACAATGAGCAGTTCTTC. As protein: CASSDNPLWREGLNYNEQFF. Looking up the rest from reference TRBV9 and TRBJ2-1 gives the full variable domain: DSGVTQTPKHLITATGQRVTLRCSPRSGDLSVYWYQQSLDQGLQFLIQYYNGEERAKGNILERFSAQQFPDLHSELNLSSLELGDSALYFCASSDNPLWREGLNYNEQFFGPGTRLTVL.

The chain uses TRBV11-2 and TRBJ2-1, with 11 bases aligning to TRBD2. The germline gives CDR1 SGHAT, CDR2 FQNNGV. This CDR3 region has 16 residues. Unmatched junction bases numbered 10, after V lost 5 bases and J lost 7 bases. CDR3 nucleotides: TGTGCCAGCAGCACGATACTAGCGGGAGCTCGGAATGAGCAGTTCTTC. Translation: CASSTILAGARNEQFF.

The rearrangement joins TRBV6-5 to TRBJ2-7, with 7 bases aligning to TRBD2. The germline V gene encodes CDR1 MNHEY and CDR2 SVGAGI. This CDR3 region has 14 residues. Germline trimming cut 6 bases from V and 2 bases from J; bases unmatched to any gene: 7. The CDR3 DNA is TGTGCCAGCAGCCTTCGGACTAGGACCTACGAGCAGTACTTC. Translating it yields CASSLRTRTYEQYF.

The chain employs TRBV6-5 and TRBJ2-7, with 11 bases aligning to TRBD1. V shed 11 bases, J shed 3 bases, and the junction held 9 bases outside the gene matches. From germline, CDR1 is MNHEY and CDR2 SVGAGI. The CDR3 runs 14 residues. The CDR3 DNA follows: TGTGCCTTCTCGAAGGGGACAGGGGGCTACGAGCAGTACTTC. This gives the protein CAFSKGTGGYEQYF.

The V and J genes are TRBV5-1 and TRBJ2-1, with D possibly matching TRBD2 (5 bases). This CDR3 region has 13 residues. CDR1 is SGHRS and CDR2 is YFSETQ in the germline V gene. V was trimmed by 7 bases and J by 2 bases, leaving 10 bases between them. The CDR3 sequence: CASGLAAYNEQFF. The CDR3 DNA is TGCGCCAGCGGGCTAGCAGCCTACAATGAGCAGTTCTTC.

The chain has TRBV7-9 and TRBJ2-7; 11 bases are shared with TRBD1. From germline, CDR1 is SEHNR and CDR2 FQNEAQ (reference sequence). V lost 5 bases and J lost 4; bases outside the gene matches: 4. The CDR3 is made up of 14 amino acids. CDR3 in amino acids: CASSIGTGGYEQYF. The CDR3 DNA sequence: TGTGCCAGCAGCATCGGGACAGGGGGATACGAGCAGTACTTC.

The chain joins TRBV6-5 to TRBJ1-6, with D tentatively TRBD1 (5 bases). Trimming cost V 0 bases and J 2 bases, with 8 bases left between them. The CDR3 spans 16 residues. Germline CDR1 reads MNHEY; CDR2 reads SVGAGI. The DNA for the CDR3 is TGTGCCAGCAGTTACTCAGGCAGGGCCTATAATTCACCCCTCCACTTT. This encodes CASSYSGRAYNSPLHF.

The chain couples TRBV6-6 to TRBJ2-5; 8 positions agree with TRBD2. The length of the CDR3 is 16 residues. Germline CDR1 and CDR2: MNHNY and SVGAGI (reference sequence). Trimming cost V 2 bases and J 3 bases; bases outside gene matches: 8. CDR3 sequence reads: CASSYQQGAGEETQYF. As DNA, the CDR3 is TGTGCCAGCAGTTACCAGCAAGGAGCGGGAGAAGAGACCCAGTACTTC.

This chain connects TRBV28 to TRBJ2-1, with 9 bases aligning to TRBD1. Germline V gene data show CDR1 as MDHEN and CDR2 as SYDVKM. Unmatched junction bases numbered 6, after V lost 6 bases and J lost 6 bases. The CDR3 sequence is 14 residues long. CDR3 loop: CASSRQGDLNEQFF. The DNA for the CDR3 is TGTGCCAGCAGCAGACAGGGGGACCTCAATGAGCAGTTCTTC.

V is TRBV5-4 and J is TRBJ2-7; 10 bases agree with TRBD2. Germline CDR1 SGHNT, CDR2 YYREEE (reference sequence). The CDR3 is 17 amino acids. The V segment lost 1 base and the J segment 7 bases; nucleotides outside the gene matches: 14. This CDR3 reads CASSLSRLAGVSDEQYF. The CDR3 coding sequence is TGTGCCAGCAGCTTGAGTCGGCTAGCGGGAGTTTCGGATGAGCAGTACTTC.

The CDR3 sequence: CASSETRGTEGNEQYF. In nucleotides, the CDR3 is TGTGCCAGCAGTGAAACTCGAGGGACAGAAGGTAACGAGCAGTACTTC. The V call is TRBV6-1, the J call TRBJ2-7; 7 bases fit TRBD1. The CDR3 has 16 residues. In germline, CDR1 is MNHNS, CDR2 SASEGT. V lost 2 bases, J lost 5 bases, and 12 bases stayed unmatched.

The gene calls are TRBV6-5 and TRBJ2-7; TRBD1 aligns across 8 bases. After removal of 4 bases from V and 5 bases from J, the junction contained 13 bases not matched to a gene. CDR1 MNHEY and CDR2 SVGAGI come from the germline V gene. This CDR3 has 16 residues. The CDR3 here is CASSSFGQGRGDEQYF. The DNA of the CDR3 is TGTGCCAGCAGTTCCTTCGGACAGGGAAGGGGCGACGAGCAGTACTTC.

The J gene is TRBJ1-5, the V gene TRBV7-8; the D is unclear. Germline-derived CDR1 and CDR2 are SGHVS and FQNEAQ. The CDR3 has 15 residues. V was trimmed by 2 bases and J by 2 bases, leaving 10 bases between them. Here the CDR3 reads CASSLRLEGNQPQHF. The CDR3 DNA sequence: TGTGCCAGCAGCTTACGCTTAGAGGGCAATCAGCCCCAGCATTTT.